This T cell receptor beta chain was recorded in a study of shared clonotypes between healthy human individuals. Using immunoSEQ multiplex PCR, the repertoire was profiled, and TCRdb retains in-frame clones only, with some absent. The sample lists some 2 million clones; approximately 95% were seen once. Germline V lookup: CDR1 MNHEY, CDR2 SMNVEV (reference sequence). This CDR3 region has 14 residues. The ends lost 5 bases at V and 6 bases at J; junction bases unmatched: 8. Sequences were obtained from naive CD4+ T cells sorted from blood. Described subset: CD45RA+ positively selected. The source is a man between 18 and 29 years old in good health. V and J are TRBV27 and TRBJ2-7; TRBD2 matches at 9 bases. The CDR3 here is CASSPSSGVPEQYF. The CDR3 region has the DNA TGTGCCAGCAGTCCGTCTAGCGGGGTCCCCGAGCAGTACTTC.